These T cell receptor beta chains were read from a single sample in a study of Ad26.COV2.S vaccination and SARS-CoV-2 variants. Method: immunoSEQ multiplex PCR; TCRdb's copy keeps in-frame clones and lacks some. The sample lists about 680,000 clones; 89% were seen once. This specimen consisted of peripheral blood, obtained in a trial of Ad26.COV2.S vaccine versus placebo. These receptors all come from a person between 18 and 65 years old who received the Ad26.COV2.S COVID-19 vaccine or a placebo. CDR3s include the opening cysteine and the closing phenylalanine or tryptophan. Size tells how often a clone was seen (once, few, many) or the class of an expanded clone, and some rows leave it out.

V	J	size	CDR3
TRBV3-1/TRBV3-2	TRBJ1-1	NA	CASSSLFGGTEAFF
TRBV2	TRBJ2-7	NA	CASSARQGAYEQYF
TRBV7-2	TRBJ2-3	NA	CASSSSLYTQYF
TRBV2	TRBJ2-1	NA	CASEETSIDEQFF
TRBV6-5	TRBJ1-2	once	CASSLRTGLYYGYTF
TRBV11-2	TRBJ2-7	NA	CASSPGSSYEQYF
TRBV5-4	TRBJ1-1	NA	CASSLETGGRTEAFF
TRBV7-2	TRBJ2-7	NA	CASSSVGPYEQYF
TRBV7-9	TRBJ1-1	NA	CASSGTGGTEAFF
TRBV5-8	TRBJ2-3	NA	CASSLGRQGARDTQYF
TRBV5-1	TRBJ2-2	once	CASSSQGAHTGELFF